These T cell receptor beta chains were read from a single sample in a study of blood T cell repertoires in COVID-19. Clones were sequenced by immunoSEQ multiplex PCR, and TCRdb holds only the in-frame ones, with some missing. The sample lists some 330,000 clones; around 86% were seen once. The sequenced sample consisted of PBMCs or T cells enriched from blood (not recorded which). These receptors all come from a woman aged 45-60 years who had recovered from COVID-19. Both conserved end residues are trimmed from each CDR3. The D gene is left open where the match is weak.

v_call,cdr3_length,d_call,cdr3_aa
TRBV27,14,TRBD2,ASARTSGGSRETQY
TRBV19,13,TRBD1,ASRFPGTVNTEAF
TRBV6-5,12,.,ASSFTDSRQEQY
TRBV11-2,10,.,ASSPRATEAF
TRBV9,12,.,ASSAGTVQETQY
TRBV14,12,TRBD2,ASRIAGGSGELF
TRBV27,12,.,ASSLYGDSTEAF
TRBV5-1,12,TRBD1,ASSLDGQGYGYT
TRBV7-9,14,TRBD1,ASSLGQGSFNQPQH
TRBV12-3/TRBV12-4,10,TRBD1,ASSRQGYGYT
TRBV7-3,20,.,ASSLTPPIRFGATTNSYEQY
TRBV3-1/TRBV3-2,11,.,ASSPQTGSGYT
TRBV18,12,TRBD1,ASSMTGDDYGYT
TRBV12-3/TRBV12-4,10,TRBD1,ASSFQGDEAF
TRBV12-3/TRBV12-4,10,.,ASSLWRNTIY
TRBV2,12,TRBD1,ASLEAGGVYGYT
TRBV7-9,12,TRBD1,ASSLALPGQGAF
TRBV3-1/TRBV3-2,12,.,ASSQAPLRNEQF
TRBV14,13,TRBD2,ASSQGSGSSYEQY
TRBV5-1,13,TRBD1,ASSPEDRPHSPLH
TRBV11-3,13,TRBD2,ASSPSGSSYNEQF
TRBV7-9,13,TRBD2,ASSSWTSGGYEQF
TRBV6-2/TRBV6-3,15,.,ASSSPQTRRGYEKLF
TRBV29-1,11,.,SVEELGGNGYT
TRBV30,11,.,AWRGGVRSEAF
TRBV15,14,.,ATSGQQGVFNQPQH
TRBV3-1/TRBV3-2,13,.,ASSQVSSPLYTQY
TRBV7-3,13,TRBD2,ASSRSGGASDTQY
TRBV9,14,TRBD2,ASSSRLAGTTDTQY
TRBV4-1,13,.,ASSQQGQSNQPQH
TRBV4-2,12,.,ASSQEGGNSPLH
TRBV19,18,TRBD1,ASSIAYSPGQGAWSDTQY
TRBV3-1/TRBV3-2,12,.,ASSQVGGDTEAF
TRBV7-9,10,TRBD1,ASSLGRQGPY
TRBV30,11,.,AYSWGSNEKLF
TRBV18,12,.,ASSLQHSNYGYT
TRBV5-6,11,.,ASSLGQYNEQF
TRBV11-1,12,TRBD1,ASSNQGGNTEAF
TRBV27,14,TRBD1,ASSTLGQAPNSPLH
TRBV18,14,.,ASSPRWQGNTGELF
TRBV19,11,.,ASTGLNSEEQY
TRBV12-1,13,.,ASSFMHRGNYGYT
TRBV7-2,13,TRBD2,ASSPPRGLAYEQY
TRBV7-9,13,.,ASSARSGRAGGYT
TRBV5-6,13,.,ASSLGGTGRGTQY
TRBV30,14,TRBD2,AWTGTSKKSTDTQY
TRBV4-2,14,.,ASSQGIVGSGNTIY
TRBV19,12,.,ASTPRWGEIEAF
TRBV7-2,14,TRBD2,ASSPPPSGGPDTQY
TRBV2,13,TRBD1,ASSRTGADPDTQY
TRBV7-2,11,TRBD1,ASSLGVEQGKY
TRBV9,12,TRBD1,ASSVGQGNYEQY
TRBV9,14,.,ASSDGGSVSTGELF
TRBV6-5,13,TRBD2,ATRGGGGGANVLT
TRBV2,15,.,ASSEGRAGPTIYEQY